Listed below are T cell receptor beta chains from one sample, sequenced in a study of cytomegalovirus exposure and HLA in healthy donors. Using immunoSEQ multiplex PCR, the repertoire was profiled, and TCRdb retains in-frame clones only, with some absent. This sample has 150,000 to 200,000 clones, with approximately 78% found just once. The material sequenced was PBMCs. These receptors originate from a woman aged 45-59 years in good health and CMV-seropositive. Both conserved end residues are part of each CDR3. The D gene is left open where the match is weak. Clone size, where shown, is once, few, many, or a class for clones that have expanded.

J gene: TRBJ2-1; V gene: TRBV28; clone size: once; D gene: TRBD2; CDR3 protein: CASIGAGREQFF; CDR3 DNA: TGTGCCAGCATAGGAGCGGGGAGGGAGCAGTTCTTC
J gene: TRBJ2-5; V gene: TRBV6-5; clone size: few; D gene: .; CDR3 protein: CASSPFHGETQYF; CDR3 DNA: TGTGCCAGCAGCCCTTTCCACGGGGAGACCCAGTACTTC
J gene: TRBJ1-3; V gene: TRBV7-2; clone size: few; D gene: .; CDR3 protein: CASSTHLGNTIYF; CDR3 DNA: TGTGCCAGCAGCACTCACCTTGGAAACACCATATATTTT
J gene: TRBJ2-7; V gene: TRBV18; clone size: .; D gene: TRBD1; CDR3 protein: CASSPGTGSSYEQYF; CDR3 DNA: TGTGCCAGCTCACCCGGGACAGGAAGCTCCTACGAGCAGTACTTC
J gene: TRBJ2-2; V gene: TRBV25-1; clone size: .; D gene: .; CDR3 protein: CASSGGADGTGELFF; CDR3 DNA: TGTGCCAGCAGTGGGGGAGCGGATGGGACCGGGGAGCTGTTTTTT
J gene: TRBJ2-2; V gene: TRBV6-5; clone size: few; D gene: TRBD1; CDR3 protein: CASGLQGSGTGELFF; CDR3 DNA: TGTGCCAGCGGCCTACAGGGGTCGGGGACCGGGGAGCTGTTTTTT
J gene: TRBJ2-2; V gene: TRBV5-6; clone size: .; D gene: .; CDR3 protein: CASSLSSGELFF; CDR3 DNA: TGTGCCAGCAGCTTGAGCTCCGGGGAGCTGTTTTTT
J gene: TRBJ2-4; V gene: TRBV11-2; clone size: .; D gene: TRBD2; CDR3 protein: CASSPPGLAKNSQYF; CDR3 DNA: TGTGCCAGCAGCCCCCCGGGACTAGCCAAAAACAGTCAGTACTTC
J gene: TRBJ2-5; V gene: TRBV5-4; clone size: .; D gene: TRBD1; CDR3 protein: CASSLDRGETQYF; CDR3 DNA: TGTGCCAGCAGCCTTGACAGGGGGGAGACCCAGTACTTC
J gene: TRBJ1-1; V gene: TRBV6-5; clone size: few; D gene: .; CDR3 protein: CASSYSEGVTEAFF; CDR3 DNA: TGTGCCAGCAGTTACTCCGAGGGGGTCACTGAAGCTTTCTTT
J gene: TRBJ2-3; V gene: TRBV2; clone size: .; D gene: TRBD2; CDR3 protein: CASSNTAGGRIDTQYF; CDR3 DNA: TGTGCCAGCAGCAATACAGCGGGGGGGCGGATAGATACGCAGTATTTT
J gene: TRBJ1-5; V gene: TRBV2; clone size: .; D gene: .; CDR3 protein: CASSDGRNSNQPQHF; CDR3 DNA: TGTGCCAGCAGTGATGGCAGAAATAGCAATCAGCCCCAGCATTTT
J gene: TRBJ1-1; V gene: TRBV29-1; clone size: .; D gene: TRBD1; CDR3 protein: CSVVELTGIAFF; CDR3 DNA: TGCAGCGTTGTCGAGCTGACAGGGATAGCTTTCTTT
J gene: TRBJ2-3; V gene: TRBV28; clone size: .; D gene: TRBD1; CDR3 protein: CASKRGTGVDTQYF; CDR3 DNA: TGTGCCAGCAAGAGGGGGACAGGGGTGGATACGCAGTATTTT
J gene: TRBJ1-1; V gene: TRBV5-8; clone size: few; D gene: .; CDR3 protein: CASSRTASKAFF; CDR3 DNA: TGTGCCAGCAGCCGGACAGCTTCTAAAGCTTTCTTT
J gene: TRBJ2-7; V gene: TRBV6-5; clone size: .; D gene: TRBD2; CDR3 protein: CASSRLGTSPAQYF; CDR3 DNA: TGTGCCAGCAGCCGGCTAGGGACTAGCCCCGCGCAGTACTTC
J gene: TRBJ1-5; V gene: TRBV2; clone size: .; D gene: .; CDR3 protein: CASSVTGMGQPQHF; CDR3 DNA: TGTGCCAGCAGTGTAACAGGGATGGGGCAGCCCCAGCATTTT
J gene: TRBJ2-3; V gene: TRBV19; clone size: .; D gene: TRBD1; CDR3 protein: CASSISGTGISWNLDTQYF; CDR3 DNA: TGTGCCAGTAGTATTTCCGGGACAGGAATCTCTTGGAACTTAGATACGCAGTATTTT
J gene: TRBJ2-7; V gene: TRBV19; clone size: .; D gene: .; CDR3 protein: CASSSRVAYEQYF; CDR3 DNA: TGTGCCAGTAGCTCCCGGGTTGCCTACGAGCAGTACTTC
J gene: TRBJ1-5; V gene: TRBV19; clone size: .; D gene: .; CDR3 protein: CASSITSGNQPQHF; CDR3 DNA: TGTGCCAGTAGTATTACGTCAGGAAATCAGCCCCAGCATTTT
J gene: TRBJ1-3; V gene: TRBV6-5; clone size: .; D gene: .; CDR3 protein: CATAGGPSGNTIYF; CDR3 DNA: TGTGCCACCGCGGGGGGTCCCTCTGGAAACACCATATATTTT
J gene: TRBJ2-2; V gene: TRBV25-1; clone size: .; D gene: .; CDR3 protein: CASSVGGMTGELFF; CDR3 DNA: TGTGCCAGCAGTGTGGGGGGTATGACCGGGGAGCTGTTTTTT
J gene: TRBJ1-6; V gene: TRBV5-6; clone size: .; D gene: .; CDR3 protein: CASSSRYNSPLHF; CDR3 DNA: TGTGCCAGCAGCTCACGGTACAATTCACCCCTCCACTTT
J gene: TRBJ2-5; V gene: TRBV2; clone size: .; D gene: TRBD2; CDR3 protein: CASSATSGALETQYF; CDR3 DNA: TGTGCCAGCAGTGCGACTAGCGGGGCTCTAGAGACCCAGTACTTC
J gene: TRBJ2-3; V gene: TRBV6-1; clone size: .; D gene: .; CDR3 protein: CASSETAGQFLDTQYF; CDR3 DNA: TGTGCCAGCAGTGAAACTGCGGGACAGTTCTTAGATACGCAGTATTTT
J gene: TRBJ2-2; V gene: TRBV5-1; clone size: .; D gene: .; CDR3 protein: CASSFGHENTGELFF; CDR3 DNA: TGCGCCAGCAGCTTCGGACATGAAAACACCGGGGAGCTGTTTTTT
J gene: TRBJ1-2; V gene: TRBV7-8; clone size: .; D gene: TRBD1; CDR3 protein: CASSIGRDRAIVGYTF; CDR3 DNA: TGTGCCAGCAGCATAGGACGGGACAGGGCTATAGTTGGCTACACCTTC
J gene: TRBJ2-7; V gene: TRBV30; clone size: .; D gene: .; CDR3 protein: CACQDISSYEQYF; CDR3 DNA: TGTGCCTGTCAGGACATCAGCTCCTACGAGCAGTACTTC
J gene: TRBJ2-3; V gene: TRBV7-9; clone size: .; D gene: TRBD2; CDR3 protein: CASTPGGTADTQYF; CDR3 DNA: TGTGCCAGCACTCCCGGGGGGACCGCAGATACGCAGTATTTT
J gene: TRBJ1-1; V gene: TRBV19; clone size: .; D gene: TRBD1; CDR3 protein: CASSGQGAAEAFF; CDR3 DNA: TGTGCCAGTAGTGGACAGGGGGCCGCTGAAGCTTTCTTT
J gene: TRBJ2-7; V gene: TRBV5-6; clone size: .; D gene: TRBD1; CDR3 protein: CASSLVDRLSYEQYF; CDR3 DNA: TGTGCCAGCAGCTTGGTGGACAGGCTCTCCTACGAGCAGTACTTC
J gene: TRBJ1-5; V gene: TRBV28; clone size: .; D gene: .; CDR3 protein: CASSLGREGSGNQPQHF; CDR3 DNA: TGTGCCAGCAGTTTAGGCAGGGAGGGCAGCGGCAATCAGCCCCAGCATTTT
J gene: TRBJ1-6; V gene: TRBV4-3; clone size: few; D gene: TRBD1; CDR3 protein: CASSQEDRVGSPLHF; CDR3 DNA: TGCGCCAGCAGCCAAGAGGACAGGGTCGGATCACCCCTCCACTTT
J gene: TRBJ1-5; V gene: TRBV6-5; clone size: few; D gene: .; CDR3 protein: CASSLNRENQPQHF; CDR3 DNA: TGTGCCAGCAGCTTGAACAGGGAGAATCAGCCCCAGCATTTT
J gene: TRBJ2-7; V gene: TRBV5-1; clone size: .; D gene: .; CDR3 protein: CASSPRGAPYEQYF; CDR3 DNA: TGCGCCAGCAGCCCCCGGGGAGCTCCCTACGAGCAGTACTTC
J gene: TRBJ2-7; V gene: TRBV5-6; clone size: .; D gene: TRBD1; CDR3 protein: CASSLDRGNEQYF; CDR3 DNA: TGTGCCAGCAGCTTGGACAGGGGGAACGAGCAGTACTTC
J gene: TRBJ1-4; V gene: TRBV7-9; clone size: .; D gene: TRBD1; CDR3 protein: CASSLRTGEKLFF; CDR3 DNA: TGTGCCAGCAGCTTAAGGACAGGTGAAAAACTGTTTTTT
J gene: TRBJ2-5; V gene: TRBV19; clone size: .; D gene: TRBD2; CDR3 protein: CASSMPSGTSTQYF; CDR3 DNA: TGTGCCAGTAGTATGCCTAGCGGGACGTCGACCCAGTACTTC
J gene: TRBJ1-6; V gene: TRBV11-2; clone size: .; D gene: .; CDR3 protein: CASSTRTEINSPLHF; CDR3 DNA: TGTGCCAGCAGCACCCGGACAGAGATTAATTCACCCCTCCACTTT
J gene: TRBJ1-1; V gene: TRBV11-2; clone size: .; D gene: .; CDR3 protein: CASSLREGAEAFF; CDR3 DNA: TGTGCCAGCAGCTTACGGGAGGGCGCTGAAGCTTTCTTT